Shown below are 22 T cell receptor beta chains from a single sample sequenced in a study of Tregs in tolerant kidney transplant recipients. The nonmyeloablative bone marrow transplants came from related graft donors, with transient mixed chimerism. The method was immunoSEQ multiplex PCR; TCRdb's version includes in-frame clones alone and lacks a portion of them. Its table lists some 30,000 clones. The sample was CD4+ T cells from blood (PBMCs), taken 24 months after the transplant. These receptors originate from a human patient who received a combined kidney and bone marrow transplant. Some T cells may be supplied by the graft donor.

Comments on this clone: The sequence runs out 3 residues before the end of the CDR3; the remainder is reconstructed from the germline J gene. This chain links TRBV19 with TRBJ2-5; TRBD1 matches at 9 bases. Germline V gives CDR1 LNHDA, CDR2 SQIVND (reference sequence). V was clipped by 1 base and J by 1 base; unmatched bases: 1. There are 15 residues in the CDR3. The CDR3 spells CASSIGQGVQETQYF. The part of the CDR3 DNA that was read is TGTGCCAGTAGTATAGGACAGGGGGTCCAAGAGACC.

For this clone: The CDR3 end falls 3 residues outside the read, so it is completed with the germline J gene. The genes are TRBV19 and TRBJ2-5, with 12 bases that match TRBD1. The J segment lost 5 bases and the V segment lost 7 bases, leaving 8 bases of the junction unmatched. The CDR3 has 15 residues. The V gene's germline CDR1 is LNHDA and CDR2 SQIVND (reference sequence). The sequenced part of the CDR3 DNA is TGTGCCAGTAACACCGGGACAGGGGGCCGGGAGACC. This translates into CASNTGTGGRET. The entire CDR3 is CASNTGTGGRETQYF. The full variable domain, in which reference TRBV19 and TRBJ2-5 provide the parts outside the CDR3, is DGGITQSPKYLFRKEGQNVTLSCEQNLNHDAMYWYRQDPGQGLRLIYYSQIVNDFQKGDIAEGYSVSREKKESFPLTVTSAQKNPTAFYLCASNTGTGGRETQYFGPGTRLLVL.

On this clone itself: The DNA ends 3 residues before the CDR3 does, and the rest of the CDR3 is filled in from the germline J gene. The rearrangement uses TRBV20-1 and TRBJ1-5, with D possibly TRBD1 on 6 matching bases. Trimming stripped 4 bases from V and 6 bases from J, with 22 bases between. Looked up from germline, CDR1 is DFQATT and CDR2 is SNEGSKA (reference sequence). The CDR3 is 16 residues long. The sequenced CDR3 bases are TGCAGTGCTACCGAAAGAACCAGGGGCGGCGGTCAGCCC. Amino acids: CSATERTRGGGQP. The entire CDR3 reads CSATERTRGGGQPQHF.

On this clone: The CDR3 end is not reached by the read, which stops 3 residues before it; the germline J gene fills it in. The chain recombines TRBV24-1 with TRBJ2-1, with 7 bases matching TRBD2. Germline loops: CDR1 KGHDR, CDR2 SFDVKD. The length of the CDR3 is 15 residues. With 9 bases clipped from V and 1 base from J, the junction kept 8 bases outside the gene matches. CDR3 bases read: TGTGCCACCTCATCGGGGGGTCGGTCCTACAATGAG. Translation gives CATSSGGRSYNE. The complete CDR3 sequence is CATSSGGRSYNEQFF.

As for this clone: Read coverage stops 3 residues before the CDR3 terminus; the germline J gene supplies the remainder. The rearrangement links TRBV19 to TRBJ2-1; the match to TRBD2 covers 7 bases. Unmatched junction bases numbered 3, after V lost 2 bases and J lost 2 bases. The germline CDR1 and CDR2 sequences are LNHDA and SQIVND (reference sequence). The CDR3 length is 15 residues. The CDR3 spells CASSISSGTYNEQFF. CDR3 DNA, as far as it was read: TGTGCCAGTAGTATATCCAGCGGGACCTACAATGAG.

A remark on this clone: Read sequence stops 3 residues before the CDR3 end, and the germline J gene provides the missing end. The chain carries TRBV20-1 and TRBJ1-3; D might be TRBD1 (5 bases). Germline CDR1 reads DFQATT; CDR2 reads SNEGSKA (reference sequence). V was cut by 1 base and J by 0 bases, with 13 bases left in between. This CDR3 comprises 16 residues. CDR3 residues: CSARGPPTVSGNTIYF. The covered CDR3 bases are TGCAGTGCTAGAGGCCCGCCGACAGTCTCTGGAAACACC.

Worth noting for this clone: The sequence runs out 3 residues before the end of the CDR3; the remainder is reconstructed from the germline J gene. The gene calls are TRBV5-6 and TRBJ1-2, with D maybe TRBD1 (5 bases). The V gene's germline CDR1 is SGHDT and CDR2 YYEEEE. This CDR3 region has 15 residues. V shed 3 bases and J shed 2 bases, with 14 bases lying between them. Here the CDR3 reads CASSSQVGANYGYTF. The sequenced CDR3 bases are TGTGCCAGCAGCTCACAGGTGGGCGCGAACTATGGC.

Here the CDR3 reads CASSLVTPLPNEKLFF. CDR3 DNA, as far as it was read: TGTGCCAGCAGTTTAGTGACACCGCTCCCTAATGAAAAA. The chain carries TRBV28 and TRBJ1-4; D is unclear. Read coverage stops 3 residues before the CDR3 terminus; the germline J gene supplies the remainder. The germline gives CDR1 MDHEN, CDR2 SYDVKM. This CDR3 region has 16 residues. The germline V and J ends were trimmed by 2 bases and 3 bases, with 13 bases remaining between them.

Turning to this clone: The read stops 3 residues short of the end of the CDR3; the missing end is completed from the germline J gene. V and J are TRBV29-1 and TRBJ2-1, with 10 nucleotides matching TRBD1. Germline lookup yields CDR1 SQVTM and CDR2 ANQGSEA. This CDR3 comprises 15 residues. J lost 6 bases, V lost 6 bases, and 11 bases had no gene match. The CDR3 is CSVLPGQGKINEQFF. Incomplete CDR3 DNA: TGCAGCGTACTACCGGGACAGGGGAAGATCAATGAG.

A remark on this clone: The sequence runs out 3 residues before the end of the CDR3; the remainder is reconstructed from the germline J gene. The rearrangement uses TRBV7-6 and TRBJ2-4; possibly TRBD1 or TRBD2 for D (5 bases each). The V end lost 1 base, the J end lost 9 bases, and 10 bases lay between the germline ends. The length of the CDR3 is 13 residues. Germline V gene lookup returns CDR1 SGHVS and CDR2 FNYEAQ. CDR3 in amino acids: CASSLGERGIQYF. CDR3 bases read: TGTGCCAGCAGCTTAGGAGAGAGGGGCATT.

Worth noting for this clone: The CDR3 is cut off 3 residues early in the read; its end comes from the germline J gene. The chain couples TRBV5-1 to TRBJ2-3; no reliable D call. Germline V gene sequence: CDR1 SGHRS, CDR2 YFSETQ. The CDR3 has 13 residues. V lost 0 bases to trimming and J lost 4 bases, with 6 bases between them. This chain's CDR3 is CASSLGTADTQYF. CDR3 DNA (partial): TGCGCCAGCAGCTTGGGAACTGCAGATACG.

As to this clone: Coverage ceases 3 residues before the CDR3 finishes, and the germline J gene fills in the end. This chain joins TRBV30 and TRBJ1-1, with D possibly TRBD1 on 5 matching bases. CDR1 GTSNPN and CDR2 SVGIG come from the germline V gene (reference sequence). The length of the CDR3 is 12 residues. The CDR3 loop reads CAWSRSLGAAFF. The DNA read from the CDR3 is TGTGCCTGGAGTCGGAGCCTTGGGGCA.

CDR3 DNA, as far as it was read: TGCGCCAGCAGTGGCAGCTCCTACGAG. Residues: CASSGSSYE. The whole CDR3 is CASSGSSYEQYF. The J gene is TRBJ2-7, the V gene TRBV5-1; D uncertain. Coverage ceases 3 residues before the CDR3 finishes, and the germline J gene fills in the end. Germline CDR1 SGHRS, CDR2 YFSETQ. This CDR3 region has 12 residues. V lost 5 bases to trimming and J lost 0 bases, with 6 bases between them.

CDR3 residues: CASSGVTAGYGYTF. The covered CDR3 bases are TGCGCCAGCAGTGGTGTGACCGCAGGCTATGGC. This chain joins TRBV10-2 and TRBJ1-2; D gene uncertain. The read ends 3 residues before the CDR3 terminus; that terminus is restored from the germline J gene. CDR1 and CDR2 (germline): WSHSY, SAAADI. The CDR3 spans 14 residues. V was shortened by 4 bases and J by 4 bases, with 13 bases between the two germline ends.

On this clone itself: The read terminates 3 residues ahead of where the CDR3 ends, so the germline J gene completes it. The genes are TRBV20-1 and TRBJ2-1; D is ambiguous. The CDR3 covers 16 residues. CDR1 and CDR2 from the germline V gene are DFQATT and SNEGSKA (reference sequence). The V gene lost 4 bases and the J gene lost 2 bases, with 18 bases spanning the gap. The covered CDR3 bases are TGCAGTGCTACCTCTTGGGCCTTAGGGCCCTACAATGAG. Translation: CSATSWALGPYNE. The whole CDR3 protein reads CSATSWALGPYNEQFF.

In the case of this clone: Read coverage stops 3 residues before the CDR3 terminus; the germline J gene supplies the remainder. The chain recombines TRBV19 with TRBJ2-3; 10 nucleotides align to TRBD2. V shed 4 bases, J shed 3 bases, and the junction held 7 bases outside the gene matches. CDR1 and CDR2 from the germline V gene are LNHDA and SQIVND (reference sequence). The CDR3 extends over 16 amino acids. The CDR3 is CASSRTSGRVTDTQYF. The CDR3 bases that were read are TGTGCCAGTAGTAGAACGAGCGGGAGGGTTACAGATACG. Drawing the rest from reference TRBV19 and TRBJ2-3, the complete variable domain is DGGITQSPKYLFRKEGQNVTLSCEQNLNHDAMYWYRQDPGQGLRLIYYSQIVNDFQKGDIAEGYSVSREKKESFPLTVTSAQKNPTAFYLCASSRTSGRVTDTQYFGPGTRLTVL.

Concerning this clone: The CDR3 end falls 3 residues outside the read, so it is completed with the germline J gene. The rearrangement links TRBV20-1 to TRBJ2-7; TRBD1 aligns across 10 bases. The CDR3 has 13 residues. The germline V gene has CDR1 DFQATT and CDR2 SNEGSKA (reference sequence). The V segment lost 5 bases and the J segment 2 bases; nucleotides outside the gene matches: 3. The covered CDR3 bases are TGCAGTGCTCCCGGGACAGGGGCCTACGAG. Translation: CSAPGTGAYE. In full, the CDR3 reads CSAPGTGAYEQYF.

On this clone itself: The observed sequence ends 3 residues before the CDR3 terminus, with the missing tail filled in from the germline J gene. The V gene is TRBV27, the J gene TRBJ2-1; D might be TRBD2 (5 bases). Trimming left V 3 bases short and J 8 bases short, with 14 bases between. Germline CDR1 reads MNHEY; CDR2 reads SMNVEV (reference sequence). CDR3 length: 14 amino acids. CDR3: CASSLVTSHDEQFF. Partial CDR3 DNA: TGTGCCAGCAGTTTGGTAACTAGTCATGATGAG.

A note on this clone: Coverage ceases 3 residues before the CDR3 finishes, and the germline J gene fills in the end. V gene TRBV20-1 combines with J gene TRBJ1-2, with 7 bases identical to TRBD1. This CDR3 region has 14 residues. Germline CDR1 DFQATT, CDR2 SNEGSKA (reference sequence). The CDR3 reads CSATGGQAYSGYTF. Incomplete CDR3 DNA: TGCAGTGCCACTGGTGGACAGGCCTATTCGGGC.

A remark on this clone: The CDR3 end is not reached by the read, which stops 3 residues before it; the germline J gene fills it in. J is TRBJ1-4 and V is TRBV30, with D tentatively TRBD1 (6 bases). V dropped 2 bases and J dropped 0 bases, with 10 bases sitting between them. This CDR3 region has 15 residues. CDR1 and CDR2 from the germline V gene are GTSNPN and SVGIG (reference sequence). CDR3 sequence reads: CAWSTGYATNEKLFF. The CDR3 DNA, read in part, is TGTGCCTGGAGTACAGGGTATGCAACTAATGAAAAA.

As to this clone: The read ends 3 residues shy of where the CDR3 ends; the end is completed using the germline J gene. The V call is TRBV11-2, the J call TRBJ1-2, with TRBD1 matching 7 bases. The J segment lost 3 bases and the V segment lost 5 bases, leaving 6 bases of the junction unmatched. Germline values: CDR1 SGHAT, CDR2 FQNNGV. The CDR3 loop spans 14 amino acids. CDR3 DNA, as far as it was read: TGTGCCAGCAGCACAACAGGGGATCACTATGGC. Its protein is CASSTTGDHYG. The CDR3, in full, reads CASSTTGDHYGYTF.

A note on this clone: The read halts 3 residues ahead of the CDR3 end, with the missing end drawn from the germline J gene. The chain carries TRBV7-2 and TRBJ2-1; weak D call: TRBD2 (6 bases). The CDR3 totals 15 residues. Germline V gives CDR1 SGHTA, CDR2 FQGNSA. Trimming removed 2 bases at V and 2 bases at J, with 10 bases between. The CDR3 sequence is CASSLWRDTYNEQFF. The DNA read from the CDR3 is TGTGCCAGCAGCTTATGGCGGGATACCTACAATGAG.